The following is a T cell receptor beta chain sequence with its context. The sample is drawn from a study of blood T cell repertoires in COVID-19. On the study more broadly: Acute and convalescent COVID-19 specimens originated in the United States, Italy and Spain.

The trim removed 3 bases at V and 6 bases at J, leaving 9 bases unmatched. The CDR3 length is 16 residues. Germline values: CDR1 SGHRS, CDR2 YFSETQ. Seattle cases were enrolled at active infection and followed longitudinally. Per the original data handling: Nucleated cell number was recorded as an estimate derived from reference gene primer amplification. Method: immunoSEQ multiplex PCR; TCRdb's copy keeps in-frame clones and lacks some. V and J calls and clone size come straight from that table; D and trimming were deduced from the DNA. The sample comprises almost 350,000 clones, over 85% of which are singletons, and 3.9% rests with the top ten.

This TCR was sampled from an older woman with COVID-19, enrolled during active disease. The gene calls are TRBV5-1 and TRBJ1-1; the match to TRBD1 covers 12 bases. The sample was peripheral blood. This chain's CDR3 is CASSSGTGGAEAEAFF. The CDR3 nucleotides are TGCGCCAGCAGCTCCGGGACAGGGGGCGCGGAGGCTGAAGCTTTCTTT.